Reported below is one T cell receptor beta chain. The antigen it binds to is not known. Base-call qualities are not available, and no considerably larger clone is one nucleotide away. The data were taken from a study of T-cell reconstitution after alpha-beta-depleted transplantation in children (dated by TCRdb to 2016 to 2017). Some background on the complete study: Using TCR repertoire profiling, the study followed T-cell immune reconstitution in a quantitative way in children after TCRalphabeta/CD19-depleted allogeneic hematopoietic cell transplantation.

Libraries were prepared through PCR. Sequencing instrument: Illumina HiSeq 2500. TCR libraries were prepared with molecular barcoding, using unique molecular identifiers to normalize TCRbeta repertoire quantification. TCRdb itself trimmed the public reads at Q25 with fastp, ran MiXCR and retained productive beta chains. Each entry is one CDR3 protein sequence, shown with its most common DNA and genes. The sample table lists about 640,000 distinct CDR3 sequences, roughly 15% of them with a count of one. Around 0.96% of the sample is taken by the ten largest. Material: PBMCs from the stem cell graft donor, obtained from the stem cell graft. The origin of this receptor is a human donor who donated a stem cell graft to a child with acute myeloid leukemia.

CDR3 protein: CASRSGRNEKLFF. The sequenced DNA is TGTGCCAGCAGGTCAGGGAGAAATGAAAAACTGTTTTTT. The chain was built from TRBV7-2 and TRBJ1-4; perhaps TRBD1 is the D gene, with 5 bases matching. As encoded in the germline V gene, CDR1 is SGHTA while CDR2 is FQGNSA. Between the V and J ends, shortened by 6 bases and 5 bases respectively, the junction contains 10 bases. Taken from cysteine to phenylalanine, the CDR3 has 13 residues. Only the CDR3 portion is preserved as DNA: 39 bases, with reading frame beginning at the first base. With all but the CDR3 taken from the reference TRBV7-2 and TRBJ1-4 genes, the full variable domain is: GAGVSQSPSNKVTEKGKDVELRCDPISGHTALYWYRQSLGQGLEFLIYFQGNSAPDKSGLPSDRFSAERTGGSVSTLTIQRTQQEDSAVYLCASRSGRNEKLFFGSGTQLSVL.